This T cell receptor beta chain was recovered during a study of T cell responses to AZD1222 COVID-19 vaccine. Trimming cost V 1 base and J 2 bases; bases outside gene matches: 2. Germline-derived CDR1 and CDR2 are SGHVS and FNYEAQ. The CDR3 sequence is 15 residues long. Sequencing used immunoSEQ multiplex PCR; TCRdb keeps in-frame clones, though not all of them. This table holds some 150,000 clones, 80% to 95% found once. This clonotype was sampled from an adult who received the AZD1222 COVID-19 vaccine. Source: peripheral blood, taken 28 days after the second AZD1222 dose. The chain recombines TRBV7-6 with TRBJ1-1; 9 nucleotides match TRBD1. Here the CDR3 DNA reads TGTGCCAGCAGCTTAGGGGACAGGGTCAACACTGAAGCTTTCTTT. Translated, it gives CASSLGDRVNTEAFF.